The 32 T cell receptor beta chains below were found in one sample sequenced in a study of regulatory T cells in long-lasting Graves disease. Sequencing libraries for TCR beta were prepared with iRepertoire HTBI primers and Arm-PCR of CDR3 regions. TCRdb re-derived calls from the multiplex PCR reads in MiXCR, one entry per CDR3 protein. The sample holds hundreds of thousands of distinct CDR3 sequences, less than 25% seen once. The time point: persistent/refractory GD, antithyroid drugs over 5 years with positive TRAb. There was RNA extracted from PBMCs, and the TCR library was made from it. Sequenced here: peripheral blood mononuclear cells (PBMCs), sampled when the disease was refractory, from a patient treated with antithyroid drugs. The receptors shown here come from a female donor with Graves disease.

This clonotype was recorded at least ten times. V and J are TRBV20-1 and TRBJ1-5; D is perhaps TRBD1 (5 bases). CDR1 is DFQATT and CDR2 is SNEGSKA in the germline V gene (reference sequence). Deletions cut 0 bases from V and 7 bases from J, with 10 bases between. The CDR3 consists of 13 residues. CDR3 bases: TGCAGTGCTAGAGATCTTTGGGGCCAGCCCCAGCATTTT. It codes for CSARDLWGQPQHF.

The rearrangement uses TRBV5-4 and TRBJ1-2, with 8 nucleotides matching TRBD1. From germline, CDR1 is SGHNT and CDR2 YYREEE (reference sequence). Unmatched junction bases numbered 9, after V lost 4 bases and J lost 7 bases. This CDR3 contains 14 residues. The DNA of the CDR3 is TGTGCCAGCAGCCCCCTCAGGGGGCTAAGTGGCTACACCTTC. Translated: CASSPLRGLSGYTF.

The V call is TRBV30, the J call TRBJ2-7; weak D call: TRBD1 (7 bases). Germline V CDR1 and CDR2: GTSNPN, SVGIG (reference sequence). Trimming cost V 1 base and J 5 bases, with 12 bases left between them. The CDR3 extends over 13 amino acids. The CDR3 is CAWSGQGGNEQYF. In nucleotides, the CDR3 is TGTGCCTGGAGTGGGCAGGGGGGCAACGAGCAGTACTTC.

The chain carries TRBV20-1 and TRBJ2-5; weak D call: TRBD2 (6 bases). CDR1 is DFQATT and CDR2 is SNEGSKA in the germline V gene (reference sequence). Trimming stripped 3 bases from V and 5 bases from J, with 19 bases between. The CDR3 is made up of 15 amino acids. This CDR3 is CSARAPGLPPETQYF. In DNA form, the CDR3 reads TGCAGTGCTAGGGCCCCGGGACTGCCCCCCGAGACCCAGTACTTC.

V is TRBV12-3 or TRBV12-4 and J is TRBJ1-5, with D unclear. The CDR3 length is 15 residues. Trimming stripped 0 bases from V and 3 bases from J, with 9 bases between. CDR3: CASSLAAGPNQPQHF. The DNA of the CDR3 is TGTGCCAGCAGTTTAGCGGCAGGACCCAATCAGCCCCAGCATTTT.

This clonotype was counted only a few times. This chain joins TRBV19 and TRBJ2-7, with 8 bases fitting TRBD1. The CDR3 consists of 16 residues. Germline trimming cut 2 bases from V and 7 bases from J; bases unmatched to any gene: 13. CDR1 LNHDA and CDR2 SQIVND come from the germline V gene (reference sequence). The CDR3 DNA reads TGTGCCAGTAGTATATTTCCCGGGACAGGAATTGAAGAGCAGTACTTC. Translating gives CASSIFPGTGIEEQYF.

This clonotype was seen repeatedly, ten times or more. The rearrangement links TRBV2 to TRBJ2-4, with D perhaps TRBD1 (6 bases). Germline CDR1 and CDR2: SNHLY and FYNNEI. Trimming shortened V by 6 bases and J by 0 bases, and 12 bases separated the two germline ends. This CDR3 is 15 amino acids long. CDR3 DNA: TGTGCCAGCAGCCGGACAGAGAGAGCCAAAAACATTCAGTACTTC. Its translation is CASSRTERAKNIQYF.

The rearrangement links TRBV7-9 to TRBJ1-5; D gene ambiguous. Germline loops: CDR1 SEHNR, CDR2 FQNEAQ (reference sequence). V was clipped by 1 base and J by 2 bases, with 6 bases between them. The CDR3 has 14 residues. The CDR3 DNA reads TGTGCCAGCAGCTTAGGGTTGGGCAATCAGCCCCAGCATTTT. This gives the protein CASSLGLGNQPQHF.

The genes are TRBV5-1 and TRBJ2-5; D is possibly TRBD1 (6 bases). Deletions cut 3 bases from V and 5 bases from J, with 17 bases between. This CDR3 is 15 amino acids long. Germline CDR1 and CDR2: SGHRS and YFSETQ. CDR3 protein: CASSSRQVMSETQYF. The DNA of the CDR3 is TGCGCCAGCAGCTCGAGACAGGTCATGAGTGAGACCCAGTACTTC.

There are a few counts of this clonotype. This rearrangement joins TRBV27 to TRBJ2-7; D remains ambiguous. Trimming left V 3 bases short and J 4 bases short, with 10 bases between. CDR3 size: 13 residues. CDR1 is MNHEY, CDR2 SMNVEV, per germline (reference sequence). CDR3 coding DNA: TGTGCCAGCAGTTTCCAACTGCCGTACGAGCAGTACTTC. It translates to CASSFQLPYEQYF.

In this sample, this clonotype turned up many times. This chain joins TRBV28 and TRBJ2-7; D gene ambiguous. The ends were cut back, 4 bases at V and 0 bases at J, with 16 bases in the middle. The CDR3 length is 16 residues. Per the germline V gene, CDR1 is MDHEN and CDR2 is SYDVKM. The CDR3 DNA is TGTGCCAGCAGTTCCCCCGACTGGGTTCACTCCTACGAGCAGTACTTC. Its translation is CASSSPDWVHSYEQYF.

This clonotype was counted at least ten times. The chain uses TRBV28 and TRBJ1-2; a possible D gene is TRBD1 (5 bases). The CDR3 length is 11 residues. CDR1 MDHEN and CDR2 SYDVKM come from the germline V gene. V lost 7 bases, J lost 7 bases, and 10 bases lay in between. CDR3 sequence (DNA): TGTGCCAGCAACCGGAGGGGTGGCTACACCTTC. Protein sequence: CASNRRGGYTF.

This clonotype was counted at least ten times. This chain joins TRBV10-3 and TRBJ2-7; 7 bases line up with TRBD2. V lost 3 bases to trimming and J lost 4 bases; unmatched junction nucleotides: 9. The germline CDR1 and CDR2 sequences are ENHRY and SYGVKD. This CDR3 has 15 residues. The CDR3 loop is CAISEPGTKPYEQYF. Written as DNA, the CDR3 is TGTGCCATCAGTGAACCCGGGACTAAACCTTACGAGCAGTACTTC.

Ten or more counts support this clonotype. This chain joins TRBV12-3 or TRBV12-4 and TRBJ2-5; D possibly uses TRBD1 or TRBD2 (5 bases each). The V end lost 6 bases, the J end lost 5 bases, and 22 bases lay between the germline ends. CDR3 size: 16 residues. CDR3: CASSLQLTAWDETQYF. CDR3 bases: TGTGCCAGCAGCCTACAATTGACAGCTTGGGACGAGACCCAGTACTTC.

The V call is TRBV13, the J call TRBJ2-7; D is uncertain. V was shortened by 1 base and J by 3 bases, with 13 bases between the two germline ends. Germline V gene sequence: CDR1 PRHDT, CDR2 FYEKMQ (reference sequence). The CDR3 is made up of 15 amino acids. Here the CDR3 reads CASSLAGQPDYEQYF. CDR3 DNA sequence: TGTGCCAGCAGCTTAGCTGGGCAACCCGACTACGAGCAGTACTTC. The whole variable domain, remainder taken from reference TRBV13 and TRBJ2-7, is AAGVIQSPRHLIKEKRETATLKCYPIPRHDTVYWYQQGPGQDPQFLISFYEKMQSDKGSIPDRFSAQQFSDYHSELNMSSLELGDSALYFCASSLAGQPDYEQYFGPGTRLTVT.

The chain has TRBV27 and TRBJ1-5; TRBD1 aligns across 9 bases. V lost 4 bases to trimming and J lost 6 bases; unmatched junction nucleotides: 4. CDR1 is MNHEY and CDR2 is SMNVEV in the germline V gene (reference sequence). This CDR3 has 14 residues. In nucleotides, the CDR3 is TGTGCCAGCAGTTCCCGACAGGGGGTTCAGCCCCAGCATTTT. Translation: CASSSRQGVQPQHF.

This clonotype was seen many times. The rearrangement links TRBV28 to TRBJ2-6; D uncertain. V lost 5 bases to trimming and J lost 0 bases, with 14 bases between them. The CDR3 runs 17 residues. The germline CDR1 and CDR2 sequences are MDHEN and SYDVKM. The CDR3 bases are TGTGCCAGCAGTCCCCACGGACGGATCTCTGGGGCCAACGTCCTGACTTTC. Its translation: CASSPHGRISGANVLTF.

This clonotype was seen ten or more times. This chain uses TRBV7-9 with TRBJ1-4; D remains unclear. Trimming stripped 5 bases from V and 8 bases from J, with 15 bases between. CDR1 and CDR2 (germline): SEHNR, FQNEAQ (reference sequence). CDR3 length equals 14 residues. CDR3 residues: CASSPGERGEKLFF. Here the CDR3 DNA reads TGTGCCAGCAGCCCCGGTGAGAGAGGAGAAAAACTGTTTTTT.

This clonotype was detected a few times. The CDR3 region is CASSPGTSGIQQYF. The CDR3 DNA follows: TGTGCCAGCAGTCCGGGTACTAGCGGGATTCAGCAGTACTTC. This chain joins TRBV27 and TRBJ2-7, with 10 nucleotides matching TRBD2. V shed 5 bases and J 8 bases; nucleotides not matched to a gene: 9. The germline V gene has CDR1 MNHEY and CDR2 SMNVEV (reference sequence). The CDR3 consists of 14 residues.

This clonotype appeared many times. The CDR3 is CASRDLAGVTETQYF. The CDR3 DNA is TGTGCCAGCAGGGACTTAGCGGGAGTTACGGAGACCCAGTACTTC. This rearrangement joins TRBV12-3 or TRBV12-4 to TRBJ2-5; 9 bases align to TRBD2. CDR3 length: 15 amino acids. The junction had 10 bases not matched to a gene; V was cut back by 6 bases and J by 5 bases.

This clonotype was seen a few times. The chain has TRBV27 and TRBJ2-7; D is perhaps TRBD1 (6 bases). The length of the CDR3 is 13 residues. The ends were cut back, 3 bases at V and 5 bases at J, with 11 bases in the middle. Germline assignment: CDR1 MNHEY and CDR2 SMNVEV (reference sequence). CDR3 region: CASSFNRVDEQYF. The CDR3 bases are TGTGCCAGCAGTTTTAACAGGGTGGACGAGCAGTACTTC.

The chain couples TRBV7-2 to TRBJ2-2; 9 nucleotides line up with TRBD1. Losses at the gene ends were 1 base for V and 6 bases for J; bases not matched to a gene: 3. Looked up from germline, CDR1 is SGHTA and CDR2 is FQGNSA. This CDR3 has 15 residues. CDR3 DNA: TGTGCCAGCAGCTTAGGGACAGGGGCCGCCGGGGAGCTGTTTTTT. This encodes CASSLGTGAAGELFF.

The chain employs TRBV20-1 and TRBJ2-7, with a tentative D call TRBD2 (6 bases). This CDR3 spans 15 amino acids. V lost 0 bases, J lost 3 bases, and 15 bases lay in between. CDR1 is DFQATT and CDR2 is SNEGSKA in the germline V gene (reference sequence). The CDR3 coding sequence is TGCAGTGCTAGAGATCGCCGGGACTCAAACTACGAGCAGTACTTC. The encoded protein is CSARDRRDSNYEQYF.

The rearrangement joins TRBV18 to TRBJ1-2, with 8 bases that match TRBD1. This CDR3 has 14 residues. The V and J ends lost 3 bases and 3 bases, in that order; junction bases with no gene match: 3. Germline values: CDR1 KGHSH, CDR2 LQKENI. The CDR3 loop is CASSPQQGDYGYTF. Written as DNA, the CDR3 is TGTGCCAGCTCACCTCAACAGGGGGACTATGGCTACACCTTC.

CDR3 nucleotides: TGTGCCAGCAGCGTAGTTGGGGAAGGTGGAAACACCATATATTTT. It is translated as CASSVVGEGGNTIYF. V gene TRBV9 combines with J gene TRBJ1-3; D is ambiguous. Per germline, CDR1 SGDLS and CDR2 YYNGEE. CDR3 length equals 15 residues. Trimming took off 0 bases at V and 3 bases at J, with 10 bases between the two ends.

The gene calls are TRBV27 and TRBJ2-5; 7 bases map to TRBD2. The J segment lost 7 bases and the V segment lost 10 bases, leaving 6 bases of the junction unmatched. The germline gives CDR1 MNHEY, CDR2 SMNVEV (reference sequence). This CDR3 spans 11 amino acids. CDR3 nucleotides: TGTGCCATCTCGCCGGGAGGGACCCAGTACTTC. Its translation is CAISPGGTQYF.

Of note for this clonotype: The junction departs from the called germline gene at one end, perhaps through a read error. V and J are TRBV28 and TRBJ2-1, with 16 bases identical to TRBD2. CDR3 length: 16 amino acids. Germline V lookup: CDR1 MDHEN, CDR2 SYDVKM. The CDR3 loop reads CASRAPGLAGGRERFF. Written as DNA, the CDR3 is TGTGCCAGCAGGGCTCCGGGACTAGCGGGAGGGAGGGAGCGGTTCTTC.

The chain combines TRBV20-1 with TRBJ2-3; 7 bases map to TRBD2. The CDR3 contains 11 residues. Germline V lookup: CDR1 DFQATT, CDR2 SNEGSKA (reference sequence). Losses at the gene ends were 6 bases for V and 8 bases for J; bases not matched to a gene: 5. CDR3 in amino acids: CSAIGGITQYF. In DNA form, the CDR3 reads TGCAGTGCCATCGGGGGGATTACGCAGTATTTT.

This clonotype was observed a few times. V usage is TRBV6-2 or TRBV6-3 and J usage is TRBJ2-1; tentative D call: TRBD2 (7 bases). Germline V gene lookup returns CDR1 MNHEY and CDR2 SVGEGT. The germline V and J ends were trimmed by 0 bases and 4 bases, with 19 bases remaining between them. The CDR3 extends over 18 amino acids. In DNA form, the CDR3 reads TGTGCCAGCAGTTACTCCCCGGGGGGCATCGATGCTTACAATGAGCAGTTCTTC. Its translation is CASSYSPGGIDAYNEQFF.

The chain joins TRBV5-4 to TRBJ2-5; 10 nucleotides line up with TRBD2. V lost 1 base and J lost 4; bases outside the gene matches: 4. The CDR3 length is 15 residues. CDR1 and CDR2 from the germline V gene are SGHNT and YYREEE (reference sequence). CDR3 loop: CASSLIVAGGETQYF. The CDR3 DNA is TGTGCCAGCAGCTTGATTGTAGCGGGAGGAGAGACCCAGTACTTC.

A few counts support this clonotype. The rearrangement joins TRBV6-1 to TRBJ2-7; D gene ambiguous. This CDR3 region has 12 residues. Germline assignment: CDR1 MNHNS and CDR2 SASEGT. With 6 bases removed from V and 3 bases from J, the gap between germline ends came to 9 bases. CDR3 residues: CASRPEDYEQYF. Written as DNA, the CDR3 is TGTGCCAGCAGACCCGAGGACTACGAGCAGTACTTC.

CDR3 bases: TGTGCCAGCAGTCCCCCTGACCGGATCTATGGCTACACCTTC. Protein sequence: CASSPPDRIYGYTF. The chain links TRBV25-1 to TRBJ1-2; D is ambiguous. There are 14 residues in the CDR3. The germline V gene has CDR1 MGHDK and CDR2 SYGVNS. Trimming removed 5 bases at V and 4 bases at J, with 14 bases between.